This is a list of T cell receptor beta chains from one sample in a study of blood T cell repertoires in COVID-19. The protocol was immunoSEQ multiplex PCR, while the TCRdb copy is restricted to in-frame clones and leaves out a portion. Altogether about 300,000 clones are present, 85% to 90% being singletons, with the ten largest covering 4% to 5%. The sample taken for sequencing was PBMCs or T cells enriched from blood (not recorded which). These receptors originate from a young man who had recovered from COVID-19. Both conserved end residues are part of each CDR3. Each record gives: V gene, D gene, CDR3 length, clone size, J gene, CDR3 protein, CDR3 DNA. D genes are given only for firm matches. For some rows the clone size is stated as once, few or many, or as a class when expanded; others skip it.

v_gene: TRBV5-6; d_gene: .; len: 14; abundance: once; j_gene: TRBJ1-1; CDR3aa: CASSLQGWNTEAFF; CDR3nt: TGTGCCAGCAGTTTACAGGGCTGGAACACTGAAGCTTTCTTT
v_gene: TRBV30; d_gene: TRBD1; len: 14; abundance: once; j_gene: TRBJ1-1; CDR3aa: CAWIKGQGNTEAFF; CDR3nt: TGTGCCTGGATTAAGGGACAGGGGAACACTGAAGCTTTCTTT
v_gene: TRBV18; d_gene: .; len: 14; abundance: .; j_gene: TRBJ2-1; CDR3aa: CAGPRDWVYNEQFF; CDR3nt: TGTGCCGGCCCCCGGGACTGGGTTTACAATGAGCAGTTCTTC
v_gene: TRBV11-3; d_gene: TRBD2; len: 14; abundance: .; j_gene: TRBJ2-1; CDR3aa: CASSSGGSYNEQFF; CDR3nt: TGTGCCAGCAGCTCGGGGGGGTCCTACAATGAGCAGTTCTTC
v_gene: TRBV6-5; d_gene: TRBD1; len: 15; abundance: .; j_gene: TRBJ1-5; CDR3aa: CASSPIGQANQPQHF; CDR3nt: TGTGCCAGCAGTCCTATTGGACAGGCCAATCAGCCCCAGCATTTT
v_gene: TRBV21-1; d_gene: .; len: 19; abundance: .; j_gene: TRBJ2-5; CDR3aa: CASSIQLAGAVQGAETQYF; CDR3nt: TGTGCCAGCAGCATTCAACTAGCGGGAGCGGTACAAGGGGCAGAGACCCAGTACTTC
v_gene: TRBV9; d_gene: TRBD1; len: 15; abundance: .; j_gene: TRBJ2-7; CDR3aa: CASSVGPGQQYEQYF; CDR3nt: TGTGCCAGCAGCGTAGGGCCGGGACAGCAATACGAGCAGTACTTC
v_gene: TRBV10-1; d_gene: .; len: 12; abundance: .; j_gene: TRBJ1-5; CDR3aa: CASSESGGVGGF; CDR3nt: TGCGCCAGCAGTGAGTCGGGAGGGGTTGGTGGCTTT
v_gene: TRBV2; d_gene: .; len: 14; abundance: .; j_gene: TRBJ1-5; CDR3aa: CASRHRVKDQPQHF; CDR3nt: TGTGCCAGCAGGCACAGGGTGAAGGATCAGCCCCAGCATTTT
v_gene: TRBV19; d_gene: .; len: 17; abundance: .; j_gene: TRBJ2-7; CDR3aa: CASSQGHSSIRSYEQYF; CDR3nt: TGTGCCAGTAGCCAGGGACATAGCAGCATACGATCCTACGAGCAGTACTTC
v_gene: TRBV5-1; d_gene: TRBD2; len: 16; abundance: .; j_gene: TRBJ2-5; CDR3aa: CASSFAPSGGRETQYF; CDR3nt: TGCGCCAGCAGCTTTGCTCCTAGCGGGGGCAGGGAGACCCAGTACTTC
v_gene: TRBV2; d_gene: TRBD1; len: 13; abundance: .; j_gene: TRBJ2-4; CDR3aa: CASSPGQGGIQYF; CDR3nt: TGTGCCAGCAGCCCTGGACAGGGGGGCATTCAGTACTTC
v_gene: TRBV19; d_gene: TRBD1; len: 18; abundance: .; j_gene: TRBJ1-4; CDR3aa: CASSISGTGIGTNEKLFF; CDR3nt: TGTGCCAGTAGTATCTCCGGGACAGGGATAGGGACTAATGAAAAACTGTTTTTT
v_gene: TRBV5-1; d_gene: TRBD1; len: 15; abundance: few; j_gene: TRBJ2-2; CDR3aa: CASSSRGSDTGELFF; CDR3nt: TGCGCCAGCAGCTCCAGGGGGAGTGACACCGGGGAGCTGTTTTTT
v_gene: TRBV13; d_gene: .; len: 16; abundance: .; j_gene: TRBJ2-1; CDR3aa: CASSPSDTKDYNEQFF; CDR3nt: TGTGCCAGCAGCCCATCGGACACCAAAGACTACAATGAGCAGTTCTTC
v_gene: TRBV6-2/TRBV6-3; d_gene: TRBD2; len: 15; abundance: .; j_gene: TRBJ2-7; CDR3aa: CASSPTSGGIYEQYF; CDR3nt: TGTGCCAGCAGTCCGACTAGCGGGGGGATCTACGAGCAGTACTTC
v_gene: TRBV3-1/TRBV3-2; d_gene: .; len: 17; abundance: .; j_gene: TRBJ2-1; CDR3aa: CASSQVYRRKPYNEQFF; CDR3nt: TGTGCCAGCAGCCAAGTTTATAGGCGGAAGCCGTACAATGAGCAGTTCTTC
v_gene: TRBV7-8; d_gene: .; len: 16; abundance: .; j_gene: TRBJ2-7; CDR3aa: CASSLADFLLPYEQYF; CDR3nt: TGTGCCAGCAGCTTAGCGGACTTTCTTTTACCCTACGAGCAGTACTTC
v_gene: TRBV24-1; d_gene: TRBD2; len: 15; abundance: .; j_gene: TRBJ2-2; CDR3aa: CATSDLAGDTGELFF; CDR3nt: TGTGCCACCAGTGACCTTGCGGGAGACACCGGGGAGCTGTTTTTT
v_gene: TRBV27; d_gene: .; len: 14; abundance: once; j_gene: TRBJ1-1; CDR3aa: CASSSLQGNTEAFF; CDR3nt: TGTGCCAGCAGTTCGCTACAGGGGAACACTGAAGCTTTCTTT
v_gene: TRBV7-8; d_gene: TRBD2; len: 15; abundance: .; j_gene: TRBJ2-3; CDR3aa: CASSFDGRAGDTQYF; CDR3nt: TGTGCCAGCAGCTTCGACGGGAGGGCCGGGGATACGCAGTATTTT
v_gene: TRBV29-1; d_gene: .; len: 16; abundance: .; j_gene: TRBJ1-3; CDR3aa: CSVVGRSEISGNTIYF; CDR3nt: TGCAGCGTTGTCGGTCGTTCCGAGATCTCTGGAAACACCATATATTTT
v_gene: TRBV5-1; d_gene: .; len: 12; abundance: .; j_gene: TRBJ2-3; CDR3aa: CASSGGTDTQYF; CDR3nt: TGCGCTAGCAGCGGCGGGACTGATACGCAGTATTTT
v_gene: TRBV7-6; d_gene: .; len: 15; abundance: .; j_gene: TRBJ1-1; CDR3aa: CASSLGSDSLIEAFF; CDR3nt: TGTGCCAGCAGCTTAGGGTCCGACAGTCTCATTGAAGCTTTCTTT
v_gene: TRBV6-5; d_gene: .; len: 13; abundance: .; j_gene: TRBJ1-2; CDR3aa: CASKEGWGYGYTF; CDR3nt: TGTGCCAGCAAGGAGGGATGGGGCTATGGCTACACCTTC
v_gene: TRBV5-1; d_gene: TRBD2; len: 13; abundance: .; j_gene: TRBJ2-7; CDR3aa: CASSFGGSYEQYF; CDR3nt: TGCGCCAGCAGCTTCGGGGGGTCCTACGAGCAGTACTTC
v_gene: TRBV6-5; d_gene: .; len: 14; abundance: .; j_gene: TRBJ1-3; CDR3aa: CASSAGSSGNTIYF; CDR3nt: TGTGCCAGCAGCGCAGGGTCCTCTGGAAACACCATATATTTT
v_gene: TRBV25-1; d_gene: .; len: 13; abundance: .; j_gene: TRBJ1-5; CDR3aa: CASSLGSNQPQHF; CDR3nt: TGTGCCAGCAGTCTGGGCAGCAATCAGCCCCAGCATTTT